Reported below is one T cell receptor beta chain. This record comes from a study of blood T cell repertoires in COVID-19. Across the whole study: Sources were T cells, B-cell-depleted T cells, or PBMCs; the material itself was cDNA or gDNA.

Here immunoSEQ multiplex PCR was the method, and the copy in TCRdb shows in-frame clones only, minus some. The data contain around 68,000 clones, roughly 80% of them singletons. The germline V gene encodes CDR1 SGHKS and CDR2 YYEKEE (reference sequence). V lost 0 bases, J lost 4 bases, and 4 bases stayed unmatched. The CDR3 covers 15 residues. This TCR was sampled from a man aged 80 or over with active COVID-19. This sequence joins TRBV5-5 and TRBJ1-5; 7 nucleotides align to TRBD1. The sample taken for sequencing was peripheral blood. The CDR3 is CASSLDRGGNQPQHF. CDR3 DNA: TGTGCCAGCAGCTTGGACAGGGGAGGAAATCAGCCCCAGCATTTT.